These 12 T cell receptor beta chains were sequenced from one sample in a study of CD8 T cells in ankylosing spondylitis. TCRdb re-derived calls from the 5' RACE reads in MiXCR, one entry per CDR3 protein. Among around 210,000 distinct CDR3 sequences listed, under 8.5% were seen once. The sequenced sample consisted of blood, either unsorted or a sorted T cell fraction (not recorded which). The receptors here all came from a female donor with ankylosing spondylitis or in good health (not recorded which).

There are many counts of this clonotype. This chain links TRBV20-1 with TRBJ2-1; D not resolved. CDR1 DFQATT and CDR2 SNEGSKA come from the germline V gene (reference sequence). Trimming shortened V by 3 bases and J by 3 bases, and 3 bases separated the two germline ends. The CDR3 spans 11 residues. DNA for the CDR3: TGCAGTGCTAGCGACTACAATGAGCAGTTCTTC. As protein: CSASDYNEQFF.

This clonotype was seen ten or more times. V gene TRBV13 combines with J gene TRBJ2-1; possibly TRBD1 for D (5 bases). V was trimmed by 1 base and J by 14 bases, leaving 12 bases between them. This CDR3 comprises 12 residues. CDR1 PRHDT and CDR2 FYEKMQ come from the germline V gene (reference sequence). CDR3 bases: TGTGCCAGCAGCTTAGATAGGGGAATCAAGTTCTTC. This codes for CASSLDRGIKFF. Full variable domain (rest looked up from reference TRBV13 and TRBJ2-1): AAGVIQSPRHLIKEKRETATLKCYPIPRHDTVYWYQQGPGQDPQFLISFYEKMQSDKGSIPDRFSAQQFSDYHSELNMSSLELGDSALYFCASSLDRGIKFFGPGTRLTVL.

This clonotype was seen many times. CDR3 DNA: TGTGCCAGCTCACCGGACAGGGATCGGGGCTACACCTTC. Translation gives CASSPDRDRGYTF. This chain connects TRBV18 to TRBJ1-2, with 8 nucleotides matching TRBD1. Per the germline V gene, CDR1 is KGHSH and CDR2 is LQKENI. This CDR3 region has 13 residues. The V segment lost 3 bases and the J segment 8 bases; nucleotides outside the gene matches: 5.

This clonotype was counted ten times or more. V gene TRBV20-1 combines with J gene TRBJ2-3; 12 positions agree with TRBD2. Germline values: CDR1 DFQATT, CDR2 SNEGSKA (reference sequence). The V segment lost 1 base and the J segment 4 bases; nucleotides outside the gene matches: 12. This CDR3 has 18 residues. The CDR3 DNA sequence: TGCAGTGCTAGAGGAGCGCTAGCGGGAGGGCCGGTCGCAGATACGCAGTATTTT. Encoded protein: CSARGALAGGPVADTQYF.

This clonotype was counted at least ten times. The CDR3 coding sequence is TGTGCCAGCAGCCACAACTCAAGACTCCCTACCTTC. This encodes CASSHNSRLPTF. The V call is TRBV7-2, the J call TRBJ1-2; D remains unclear. CDR3 length: 12 amino acids. V was cut by 5 bases and J by 14 bases, with 18 bases left in between. From germline, CDR1 is SGHTA and CDR2 FQGNSA.

This clonotype was picked up a small number of times. V and J are TRBV11-2 and TRBJ2-3; D possibly uses TRBD1 or TRBD2 (5 bases each). This CDR3 has 14 residues. The V gene's germline CDR1 is SGHAT and CDR2 FQNNGV. The V and J ends lost 5 bases and 4 bases respectively, with 13 bases between them. The CDR3 is CASSRDRTPDTQYF. Here the CDR3 DNA reads TGTGCCAGCAGCCGGGACCGCACCCCAGATACGCAGTATTTT.

This clonotype was seen repeatedly, ten times or more. The chain couples TRBV6-5 to TRBJ2-2; possibly TRBD2 for D (6 bases). V lost 0 bases and J 5 bases, leaving 7 bases between the germline ends. Germline V gene sequence: CDR1 MNHEY, CDR2 SVGAGI. This CDR3 comprises 14 residues. CDR3 amino acids: CASSYSAGTGELFF. DNA of the CDR3: TGTGCCAGCAGTTACTCGGCGGGGACCGGGGAGCTGTTTTTT.

This clonotype was recorded at least ten times. This chain links TRBV20-1 with TRBJ2-1; 13 bases align to TRBD2. The CDR3 loop spans 14 amino acids. V dropped 5 bases and J dropped 7; count of bases not matched to a gene: 5. The germline CDR1 and CDR2 sequences are DFQATT and SNEGSKA (reference sequence). This CDR3 reads CSARLAGGSNEQFF. DNA of the CDR3: TGCAGTGCTCGACTAGCGGGAGGTAGTAATGAGCAGTTCTTC.

This clonotype appeared many times. The gene calls are TRBV6-1 and TRBJ1-3; D uncertain. Germline lookup yields CDR1 MNHNS and CDR2 SASEGT. The CDR3 covers 14 residues. Trimming removed 9 bases at V and 0 bases at J, with 12 bases between. CDR3 in DNA: TGTGCCAGTGGACCGTGGCGCTCTGGAAACACCATATATTTT. The encoded protein is CASGPWRSGNTIYF.

This clonotype was picked up many times. The rearrangement uses TRBV7-2 and TRBJ2-2, with TRBD1 as a possible D gene (5 bases). The CDR3 length is 15 residues. The germline V and J ends were trimmed by 1 base and 3 bases, with 9 bases remaining between them. The germline gives CDR1 SGHTA, CDR2 FQGNSA. CDR3 sequence (DNA): TGTGCCAGCAGCTTAGATCCAGGGTACACCGGGGAGCTGTTTTTT. Translating gives CASSLDPGYTGELFF.

This clonotype was seen at least ten times. The chain recombines TRBV20-1 with TRBJ1-6, with TRBD1 as a possible D gene (5 bases). Trimming left V 2 bases short and J 6 bases short, with 17 bases between. The germline V gene encodes CDR1 DFQATT and CDR2 SNEGSKA (reference sequence). The CDR3 has 16 amino acids. The CDR3 region has the DNA TGCAGTGCTAGAAGGAGCGGAGGGACGGTTAATTCACCCCTCCACTTT. Residues: CSARRSGGTVNSPLHF.

The chain has TRBV7-2 and TRBJ1-1; D gene uncertain. Germline V gives CDR1 SGHTA, CDR2 FQGNSA. The germline V and J ends were trimmed by 5 bases and 7 bases, with 8 bases remaining between them. This CDR3 spans 11 amino acids. The CDR3 loop is CASSRTVEAFF. Here the CDR3 DNA reads TGTGCCAGCAGCCGGACTGTTGAAGCTTTCTTT.